This entry is about one TCR beta chain. The study made its TRB cDNA libraries by 5' RACE, adding UMI labels. From the 5' RACE reads, TCRdb lists one entry per CDR3 protein and no DNA. Reported are 50,000 to 65,000 distinct CDR3 sequences; the ten largest clones contain 4.3%. This specimen belongs to a study of CXCR3-negative and CXCR3-positive naive CD8 T cells. The CDR3 covers 16 residues. Germline assignment: CDR1 MNHEY and CDR2 SVGEGT. Sequenced material: naive CXCR3- CD8+ T cells from blood. Subset in this sample: CD45RO-CCR7+CD27+CD95- naive CD8+ T cells lacking CXCR3 (TNR3-). The clonotype was recovered from a human donor in good health. Some clones in this sample may be carry-over from other donors' samples. The chain recombines TRBV6-2 or TRBV6-3 with TRBJ2-5; TCRdb names TRBD2, which stays unverified in the absence of DNA. The CDR3 loop reads CASSPSDSGGTRTQYF.